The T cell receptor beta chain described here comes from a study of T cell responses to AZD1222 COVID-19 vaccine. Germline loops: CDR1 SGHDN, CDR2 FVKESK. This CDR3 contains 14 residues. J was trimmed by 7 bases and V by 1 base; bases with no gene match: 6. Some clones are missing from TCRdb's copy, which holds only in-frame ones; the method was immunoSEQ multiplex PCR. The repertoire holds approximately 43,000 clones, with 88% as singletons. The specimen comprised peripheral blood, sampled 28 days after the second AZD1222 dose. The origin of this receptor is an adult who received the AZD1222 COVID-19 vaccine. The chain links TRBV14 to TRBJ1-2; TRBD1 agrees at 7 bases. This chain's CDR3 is CASSQAEGALGYTF. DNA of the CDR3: TGTGCCAGCAGCCAAGCTGAGGGGGCGCTTGGCTACACCTTC. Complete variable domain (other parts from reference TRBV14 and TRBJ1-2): EAGVTQFPSHSVIEKGQTVTLRCDPISGHDNLYWYRRVMGKEIKFLLHFVKESKQDESGMPNNRFLAERTGGTYSTLKVQPAELEDSGVYFCASSQAEGALGYTFGSGTRLTVV.